This T cell receptor (beta chain) was identified in a study of T cell changes during pregnancy in multiple sclerosis. V lost 3 bases to trimming and J lost 4 bases, with 12 bases between them. Germline V CDR1 and CDR2: MNHEY, SMNVEV (reference sequence). CDR3 length: 14 residues. The method was immunoSEQ multiplex PCR; TCRdb's version includes in-frame clones alone and lacks a portion of them. Of roughly 110,000 clones in the sample, around 93% are singletons; the top ten hold roughly 1.5%. The sequence came from a female donor with multiple sclerosis, enrolled in a pregnancy study. Sequencing was performed on peripheral blood, taken after pregnancy. The chain links TRBV27 to TRBJ1-1; D might be TRBD1 (5 bases). The CDR3 region is CASSLRGEVTEAFF. The CDR3 DNA reads TGTGCCAGCAGTTTGCGGGGGGAGGTCACTGAAGCTTTCTTT.